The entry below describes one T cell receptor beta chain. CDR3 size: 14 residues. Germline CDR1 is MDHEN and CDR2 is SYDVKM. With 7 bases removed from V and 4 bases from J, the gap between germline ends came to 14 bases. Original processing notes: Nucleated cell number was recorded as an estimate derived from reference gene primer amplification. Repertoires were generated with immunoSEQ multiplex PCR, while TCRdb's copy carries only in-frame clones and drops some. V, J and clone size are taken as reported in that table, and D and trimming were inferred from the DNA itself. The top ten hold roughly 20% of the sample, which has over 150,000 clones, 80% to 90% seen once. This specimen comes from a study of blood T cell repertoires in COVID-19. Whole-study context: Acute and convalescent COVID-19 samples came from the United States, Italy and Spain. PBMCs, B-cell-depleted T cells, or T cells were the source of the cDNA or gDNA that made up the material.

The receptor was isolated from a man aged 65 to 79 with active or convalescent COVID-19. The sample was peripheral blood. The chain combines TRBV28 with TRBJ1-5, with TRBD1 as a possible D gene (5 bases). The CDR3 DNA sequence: TGTGCCAGCACCACAAACGGGGGGAATCAGCCCCAGCATTTT. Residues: CASTTNGGNQPQHF.